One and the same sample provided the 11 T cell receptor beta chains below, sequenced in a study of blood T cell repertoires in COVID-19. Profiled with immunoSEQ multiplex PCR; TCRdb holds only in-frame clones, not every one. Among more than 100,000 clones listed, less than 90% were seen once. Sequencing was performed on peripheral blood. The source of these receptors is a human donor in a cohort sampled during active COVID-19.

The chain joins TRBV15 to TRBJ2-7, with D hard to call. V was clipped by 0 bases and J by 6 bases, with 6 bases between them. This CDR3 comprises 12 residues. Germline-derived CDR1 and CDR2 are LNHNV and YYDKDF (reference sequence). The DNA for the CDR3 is TGTGCCACCAGCAGAGATCAATCCGAGCAGTACTTC. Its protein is CATSRDQSEQYF. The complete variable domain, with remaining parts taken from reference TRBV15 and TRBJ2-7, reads DAMVIQNPRYQVTQFGKPVTLSCSQTLNHNVMYWYQQKSSQAPKLLFHYYDKDFNNEADTPDNFQSRRPNTSFCFLDIRSPGLGDTAMYLCATSRDQSEQYFGPGTRLTVT.

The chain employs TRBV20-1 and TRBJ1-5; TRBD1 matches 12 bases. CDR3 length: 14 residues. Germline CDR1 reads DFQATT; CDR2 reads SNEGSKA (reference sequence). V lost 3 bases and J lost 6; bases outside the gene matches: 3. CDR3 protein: CSASRGQGAQPQHF. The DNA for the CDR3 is TGCAGTGCTAGTAGGGGACAGGGGGCTCAGCCCCAGCATTTT.

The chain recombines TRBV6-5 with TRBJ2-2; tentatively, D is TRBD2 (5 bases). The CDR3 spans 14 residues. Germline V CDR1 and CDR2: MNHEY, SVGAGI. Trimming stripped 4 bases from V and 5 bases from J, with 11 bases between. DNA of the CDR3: TGTGCCAGCAGTTTCGGATCGGGGACCGGGGAGCTGTTTTTT. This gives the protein CASSFGSGTGELFF.

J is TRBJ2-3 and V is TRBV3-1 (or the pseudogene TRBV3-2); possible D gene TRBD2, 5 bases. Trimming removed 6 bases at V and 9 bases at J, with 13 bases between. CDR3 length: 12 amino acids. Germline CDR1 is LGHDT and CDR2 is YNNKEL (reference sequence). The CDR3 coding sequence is TGTGCCAGCAGTCCTAGCTTTGGGACGCAGTATTTT. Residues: CASSPSFGTQYF.

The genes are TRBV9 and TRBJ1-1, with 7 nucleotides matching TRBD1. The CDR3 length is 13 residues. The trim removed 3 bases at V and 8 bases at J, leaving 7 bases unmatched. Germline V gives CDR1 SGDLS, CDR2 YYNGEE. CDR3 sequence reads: CASSAADRFEAFF. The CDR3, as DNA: TGTGCCAGCAGCGCAGCGGACAGGTTCGAAGCTTTCTTT.

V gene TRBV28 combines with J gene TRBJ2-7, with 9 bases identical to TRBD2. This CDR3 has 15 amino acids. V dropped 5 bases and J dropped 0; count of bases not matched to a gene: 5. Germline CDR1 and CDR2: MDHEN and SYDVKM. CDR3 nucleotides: TGTGCCAGCAGTCGTCTGCGGGGGGGCTCCTACGAGCAGTACTTC. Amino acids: CASSRLRGGSYEQYF. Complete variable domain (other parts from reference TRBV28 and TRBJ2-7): DVKVTQSSRYLVKRTGEKVFLECVQDMDHENMFWYRQDPGLGLRLIYFSYDVKMKEKGDIPEGYSVSREKKERFSLILESASTNQTSMYLCASSRLRGGSYEQYFGPGTRLTVT.

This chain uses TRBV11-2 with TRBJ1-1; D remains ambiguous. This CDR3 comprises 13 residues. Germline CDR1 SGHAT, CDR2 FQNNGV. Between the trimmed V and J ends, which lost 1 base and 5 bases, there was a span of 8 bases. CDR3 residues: CASSLGKRTEAFF. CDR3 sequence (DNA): TGTGCCAGCAGCTTAGGGAAGAGGACTGAAGCTTTCTTT.

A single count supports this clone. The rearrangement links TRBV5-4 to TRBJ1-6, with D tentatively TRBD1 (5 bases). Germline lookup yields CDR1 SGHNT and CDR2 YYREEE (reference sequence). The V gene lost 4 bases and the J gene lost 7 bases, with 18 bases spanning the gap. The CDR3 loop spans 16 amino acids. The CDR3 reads CASSQFGDWKNSPLHF. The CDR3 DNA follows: TGTGCCAGCAGCCAATTCGGGGACTGGAAGAATTCACCCCTCCACTTT.

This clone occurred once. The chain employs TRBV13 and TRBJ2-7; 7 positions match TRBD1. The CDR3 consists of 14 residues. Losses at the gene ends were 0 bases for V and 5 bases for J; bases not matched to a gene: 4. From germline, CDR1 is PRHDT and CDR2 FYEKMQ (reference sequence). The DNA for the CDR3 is TGTGCCAGCAGCTTAGGCAGGGGGTCCCACGAGCAGTACTTC. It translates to CASSLGRGSHEQYF.

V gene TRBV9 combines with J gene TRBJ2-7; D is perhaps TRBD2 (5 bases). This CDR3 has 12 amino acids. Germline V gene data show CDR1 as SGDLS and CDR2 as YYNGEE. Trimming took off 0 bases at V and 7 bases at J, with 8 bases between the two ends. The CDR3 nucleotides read TGTGCCAGCAGCGTAGGTGGGGAGGAGCAGTACTTC. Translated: CASSVGGEEQYF.

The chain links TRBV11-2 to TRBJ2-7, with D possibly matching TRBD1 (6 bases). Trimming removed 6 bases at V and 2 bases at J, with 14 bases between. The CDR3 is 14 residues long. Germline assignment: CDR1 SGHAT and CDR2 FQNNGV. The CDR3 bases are TGTGCCAGCAGACCGATCAGGGGCCCCTACGAGCAGTACTTC. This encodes CASRPIRGPYEQYF.